A selection of T cell receptor beta chains follows, all from one sample in a study of blood T cell repertoires in COVID-19. Using immunoSEQ multiplex PCR, the repertoire was profiled, and TCRdb retains in-frame clones only, with some absent. The sample records about 210,000 clones, approximately 86% being singletons. Sequences were obtained from PBMCs or T cells enriched from blood (not recorded which). These receptors were collected from a woman between 25 and 40 years old who had been exposed to COVID-19. Each CDR3 is given with its conserved first and last residue. The order of the fields is clone size, D gene, J gene, CDR3 length, V gene, CDR3 DNA, CDR3 protein. The D gene is left open where the match is weak. Size values are once, few and many counts, or a class for expanded clones, and some rows have none.

once | TRBD1 | TRBJ2-2 | 15 | TRBV14 | TGTGCCAGCAGCCAATGGACAGGGGTGACCGGGGAGCTGTTTTTT | CASSQWTGVTGELFF
few | TRBD1 | TRBJ1-5 | 16 | TRBV24-1 | TGTGCCACCAGCCCGGGACAGGGAGGGTACAATCAGCCCCAGCATTTT | CATSPGQGGYNQPQHF
once | NA | TRBJ1-5 | 12 | TRBV24-1 | TGTGCCACCAGTGATCCCGGTCTGCCCCAGCATTTT | CATSDPGLPQHF
many | NA | TRBJ1-1 | 15 | TRBV6-5 | TGTGCCAGCAGTACCGAGTACAGGTCCGCCACTGAAGCTTTCTTT | CASSTEYRSATEAFF
NA | NA | TRBJ1-1 | 17 | TRBV5-1 | TGCGCCAGCAGCTTGGTGGCGGTAGGTCAGACGAACACTGAAGCTTTCTTT | CASSLVAVGQTNTEAFF
NA | TRBD2 | TRBJ2-5 | 17 | TRBV14 | TGTGCCAGCAGCCCCCGGACTAGCGGGGGAAGGGGGGAGACCCAGTACTTC | CASSPRTSGGRGETQYF
NA | NA | TRBJ2-7 | 15 | TRBV2 | TGTGCCAGCAGTGTAGAAGGCGAGGATTCCTACGAGCAGTACTTC | CASSVEGEDSYEQYF
NA | NA | TRBJ2-7 | 17 | TRBV5-3 | TGTGCCAGAAGCTTGGCCTCGATAGCCGGTGGCACCTACGAGCAGTACTTC | CARSLASIAGGTYEQYF
NA | TRBD2 | TRBJ2-7 | 14 | TRBV2 | TGTGCCAGCAGTGAGGACGGGGGGTCCTACGAGCAGTACTTC | CASSEDGGSYEQYF
NA | NA | TRBJ1-2 | 15 | TRBV3-1/TRBV3-2 | TGTGCCAGCAGCCAAGTCGCAGGTGATCACTATGGCTACACCTTC | CASSQVAGDHYGYTF
NA | TRBD2 | TRBJ2-3 | 15 | TRBV11-2 | TGTGCCAGCAGCTCCATTCGGGGGGGTCGAGATACGCAGTATTTT | CASSSIRGGRDTQYF
NA | TRBD2 | TRBJ2-1 | 16 | TRBV11-3 | TGTGCCAGCAGCGTTAGCGGGGGGGCCTCTTCCAATGAGCAGTTCTTC | CASSVSGGASSNEQFF
NA | TRBD1 | TRBJ2-5 | 18 | TRBV5-1 | TGCGCCAGCAGCTTGGGCCGTTCGGGACAGTCCAGGGGAGAGACCCAGTACTTC | CASSLGRSGQSRGETQYF
NA | NA | TRBJ1-6 | 14 | TRBV9 | TGTGCCAGCAGCGTAGGGCAGGATAATTCACCCCTCCACTTT | CASSVGQDNSPLHF
NA | TRBD1 | TRBJ2-7 | 15 | TRBV29-1 | TGCAGCGCCCTGCGATGGGGACAGGGGGCCTACGAGCAGTACTTC | CSALRWGQGAYEQYF
NA | TRBD1 | TRBJ1-5 | 16 | TRBV28 | TGTGCCAGCAGTTGGACAGGGCCTTATAGCAATCAGCCCCAGCATTTT | CASSWTGPYSNQPQHF
NA | NA | TRBJ2-3 | 14 | TRBV10-3 | TGTGCCATCAGGCGAGGGGAGGGCACAGATACGCAGTATTTT | CAIRRGEGTDTQYF
NA | NA | TRBJ1-2 | 16 | TRBV10-1 | TGCGCCAGCAGTGAGTCGAAAGGACAGCGTTATGATGGCTACACCTTC | CASSESKGQRYDGYTF
NA | TRBD1 | TRBJ1-5 | 15 | TRBV6-5 | TGTGCCAGCAGTCCAGGGGGCACAAGCGGTCAGCCCCAGCATTTT | CASSPGGTSGQPQHF
NA | TRBD1 | TRBJ1-3 | 12 | TRBV2 | TGTGCCAGCAGTGAAGCGGGGGACAGGGGACGGTTC | CASSEAGDRGRF
NA | NA | TRBJ2-5 | 14 | TRBV4-2 | TGTGCCAGCAGCCAAGAGCAGGGCAGGGAGACCCAGTACTTC | CASSQEQGRETQYF
NA | NA | TRBJ2-7 | 15 | TRBV15 | TGTGCCACCAGCAGAGATCGTCAGGGTAGGTACGAGCAGTACTTC | CATSRDRQGRYEQYF
NA | NA | TRBJ1-2 | 13 | TRBV6-5 | TGTGCCAGCGCAGGGAACCTTAACTATGGCTACACCTTC | CASAGNLNYGYTF
NA | NA | TRBJ2-7 | 13 | TRBV18 | TGTGCCAGCTCACCAAAAGGGAGCGACGAGCAGTACTTC | CASSPKGSDEQYF
NA | NA | TRBJ1-2 | 14 | TRBV5-3 | TGTGCCAGAGGCTATGCGGAAGAGAGCTATGGCTACACCTTC | CARGYAEESYGYTF
NA | NA | TRBJ2-1 | 14 | TRBV14 | TGTGCCAGCAGCCACCCCGTCTTCTACAATGAGCAGTTCTTC | CASSHPVFYNEQFF
NA | TRBD2 | TRBJ2-1 | 16 | TRBV30 | TGTGCCTGGACCGGGTGGACTAGCGACTCCTACAATGAGCAGTTCTTC | CAWTGWTSDSYNEQFF
NA | TRBD2 | TRBJ2-1 | 16 | TRBV6-5 | TGTGCCAGCAGTTACTCGGCGGGGGGGATCTACAATGAGCAGTTCTTC | CASSYSAGGIYNEQFF
NA | NA | TRBJ2-1 | 14 | TRBV30 | TGTGCCTGGAGACCGTTACAGTTCGACAATGAGCAGTTCTTC | CAWRPLQFDNEQFF
few | NA | TRBJ2-2 | 16 | TRBV27 | TGTGCCAGCAGTGTCCACGCCGGGACACGGGTCGGGGAGCTGTTTTTT | CASSVHAGTRVGELFF
NA | TRBD1 | TRBJ1-2 | 13 | TRBV18 | TGTGCCAGCTCAGAGGACAGGGAGGGAGGCTACACCTTC | CASSEDREGGYTF
NA | TRBD2 | TRBJ2-1 | 18 | TRBV2 | TGTGCCAGCAGGGGACTAGCCGCAATTGCCCCCTCCTACAATGAGCAGTTCTTC | CASRGLAAIAPSYNEQFF
NA | NA | TRBJ2-2 | 15 | TRBV5-6 | TGTGCCAGCAGCTTGCGGACAGCTTTCACCGGGGAGCTGTTTTTT | CASSLRTAFTGELFF
NA | NA | TRBJ1-2 | 12 | TRBV10-3 | TGTGCCATCAGCTCAGGGGAGTATGGCTACACCTTC | CAISSGEYGYTF
NA | NA | TRBJ2-1 | 14 | TRBV6-6 | TGTGCCAGCAGTTCCCCCGCGGTCTCCCAGGGATGTTTCTTC | CASSSPAVSQGCFF
NA | NA | TRBJ1-2 | 13 | TRBV5-1 | TGCGCCAGCAGCTTGGACAGAAACTATGGCTACACCTTC | CASSLDRNYGYTF
NA | TRBD1 | TRBJ1-5 | 14 | TRBV19 | TGTGCCAGTAGTGGGGACAGGGGTAATCAGCCCCAGCATTTT | CASSGDRGNQPQHF
NA | NA | TRBJ1-3 | 16 | TRBV19 | TGTGCCAGTAGTATAGATGGAGGGAGCTCTGGAAACACCATATATTTT | CASSIDGGSSGNTIYF
NA | NA | TRBJ1-2 | 13 | TRBV10-3 | TGTGCCATCAGTGAGAAACAGGATAGGGGCTACACCTTC | CAISEKQDRGYTF
NA | NA | TRBJ2-2 | 11 | TRBV2 | TGTGCCAGCTTTGGGGGCAGGCGGCTGTTTTTT | CASFGGRRLFF
NA | NA | TRBJ1-5 | 13 | TRBV3-1/TRBV3-2 | TGTGCCAGCAGCCGACAGAGCAATCAGCCCCAGCATTTT | CASSRQSNQPQHF
NA | NA | TRBJ1-5 | 13 | TRBV5-1 | TGCGCCAGCAGCGGAGGGGAGAATCAGCCCCAGCATTTT | CASSGGENQPQHF
NA | TRBD1 | TRBJ1-5 | 15 | TRBV5-1 | TGCGCCAGCAGCTTAGCAGGGGGGAGCAATCAGCCCCAGCATTTT | CASSLAGGSNQPQHF